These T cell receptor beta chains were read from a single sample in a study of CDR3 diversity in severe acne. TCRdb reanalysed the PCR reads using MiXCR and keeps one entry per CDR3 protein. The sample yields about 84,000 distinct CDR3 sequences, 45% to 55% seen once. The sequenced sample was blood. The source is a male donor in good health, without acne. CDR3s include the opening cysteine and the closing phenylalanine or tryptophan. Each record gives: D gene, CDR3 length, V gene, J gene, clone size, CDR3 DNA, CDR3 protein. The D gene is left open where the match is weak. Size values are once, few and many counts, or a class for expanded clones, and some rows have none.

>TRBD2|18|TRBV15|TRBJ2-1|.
TGTGCCACCAGCACCGGACTAGCGGGAGGGAGACCTCTCGGCGAGCAGTTCTTC
CATSTGLAGGRPLGEQFF
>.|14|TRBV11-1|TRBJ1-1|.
TGTGCCAGCAGCTACAGGGCGGCCTACACTGAAGCTTTCTTT
CASSYRAAYTEAFF
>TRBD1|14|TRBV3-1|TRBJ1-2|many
TGTGCCAGCAGCCAAGATACAGGGGGGTATGGCTACACCTTC
CASSQDTGGYGYTF
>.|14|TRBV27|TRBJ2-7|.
TGTGCCAGCAGTTTGGCTCCTAGATCCTACGAGCAGTACTTC
CASSLAPRSYEQYF
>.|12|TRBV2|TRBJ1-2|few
TGTGCCAGCAGGGCAGGGAACTATGGCTACACCTTC
CASRAGNYGYTF
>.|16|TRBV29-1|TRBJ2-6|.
TGCAGTTACCGAGGGGAGGCCTCCTCTGGGGCCAACGTCCTGACTTTC
CSYRGEASSGANVLTF
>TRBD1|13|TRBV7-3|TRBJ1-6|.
TGTGCCAGCAGCAAAGGACAGGCTCAATCCCTCCACTTT
CASSKGQAQSLHF
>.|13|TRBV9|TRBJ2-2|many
TGTGCCAGCAGCAGGGGCTCCCCCGGGGAGCTGTTTTTT
CASSRGSPGELFF
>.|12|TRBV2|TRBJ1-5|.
TGTGCCAGCAGTGGTGGGAATCAGCCCCAGCATTTT
CASSGGNQPQHF
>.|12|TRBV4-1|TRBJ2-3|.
TGCGCCAACAGCCAGGATCTAAGGACGCAGTATTTT
CANSQDLRTQYF
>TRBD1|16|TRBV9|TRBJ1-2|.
TGTGCCAGCAGGGGAATCCGGGACAGGGGTAACTATGGCTACACCTTC
CASRGIRDRGNYGYTF
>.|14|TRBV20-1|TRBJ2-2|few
TGCAGTGCTAGCAGCGGCGGGAACACCGGGGAGCTGTTTTTT
CSASSGGNTGELFF
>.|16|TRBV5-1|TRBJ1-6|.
TGCGCCAGCAGCTTTAGGCAGGGGATGGGCAATTCACCCCTCCACTTT
CASSFRQGMGNSPLHF
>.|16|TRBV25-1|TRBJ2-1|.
TGTGCCAGCAGTGATCGACTAGGGAGATATAACAATGAGCAGTTCTTC
CASSDRLGRYNNEQFF
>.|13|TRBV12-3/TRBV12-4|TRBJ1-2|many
TGTGCCAGCAGTTTTGAGGGTAACTATGGCTACACCTTC
CASSFEGNYGYTF
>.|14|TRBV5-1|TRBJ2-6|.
TGCGCCAGTAGTGGAGCAATCCGGGGCAACGTCCTGACTTTC
CASSGAIRGNVLTF
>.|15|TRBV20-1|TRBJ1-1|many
TGCAGTGCGAGATGGAGGGGCGGGTTAGACGCTGAAGCTTTCTTT
CSARWRGGLDAEAFF
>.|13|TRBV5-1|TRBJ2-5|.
TGCGCCAGCAACCCAACAGGACAAGAGACCCAGTACTTC
CASNPTGQETQYF
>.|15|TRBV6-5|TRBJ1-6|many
TGTGCCAGCAGTTACAGCCAATTCTATAATTCACCCCTCCACTTT
CASSYSQFYNSPLHF
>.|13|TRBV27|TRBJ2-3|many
TGTGCCAGCAGTTTGCAGACTGGGGATACGCAGTATTTT
CASSLQTGDTQYF
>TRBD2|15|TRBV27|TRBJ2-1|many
TGTGCCAGCAGGGTAGCGGGAGTCGGCTACAATGAGCAGTTCTTC
CASRVAGVGYNEQFF
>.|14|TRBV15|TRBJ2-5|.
TGTGCCACCAGCAGGGACACCGCGGTAGAGACCCAGTACTTC
CATSRDTAVETQYF
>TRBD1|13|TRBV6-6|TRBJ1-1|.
TGTGCCAGCAGTCCAAGACAGGGCACTGAAGCTTTCTTT
CASSPRQGTEAFF
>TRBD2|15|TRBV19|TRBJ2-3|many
TGTGCCAGTAGCTCTAGCGGGGATGGCACAGATACGCAGTATTTT
CASSSSGDGTDTQYF
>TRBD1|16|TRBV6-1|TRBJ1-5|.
TGTGCCAGCAGTGAACGACAGGGATTCAGCAATCAGCCCCAGCATTTT
CASSERQGFSNQPQHF
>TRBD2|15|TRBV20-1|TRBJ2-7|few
TGCAGTGCTAGAGATCCGGGACTATGCTCCTACGAGCAGTACTTC
CSARDPGLCSYEQYF
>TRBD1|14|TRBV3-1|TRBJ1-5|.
TGTGCCAGCAGCCACAGGGGGCAAGGACAGCCCCAGCATTTT
CASSHRGQGQPQHF
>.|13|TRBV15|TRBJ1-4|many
TGTGCCATTCAAAGGGCAACTAATGAAAAACTGTTTTTT
CAIQRATNEKLFF
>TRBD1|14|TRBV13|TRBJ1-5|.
TGTGCCAGCAGCACCGGGACAGGGGATCAGCCCCAGCATTTT
CASSTGTGDQPQHF
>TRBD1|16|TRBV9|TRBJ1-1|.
TGTGCCAGCAGCCGCGCGGACAGGAGGATGAACACTGAAGCTTTCTTT
CASSRADRRMNTEAFF
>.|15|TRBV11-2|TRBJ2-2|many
TGTGCCAGCAGCTTATTGGACACTAACACCGGGGAGCTGTTTTTT
CASSLLDTNTGELFF
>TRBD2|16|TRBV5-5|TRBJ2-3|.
TGTGCCAGCAGCTTGGTACTAGCGGAGGGGCGTGATACGCAGTATTTT
CASSLVLAEGRDTQYF
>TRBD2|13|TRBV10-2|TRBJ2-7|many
TGCGCCAGCAGCCACCGGGACGGGGGGGAGCAGTACTTC
CASSHRDGGEQYF
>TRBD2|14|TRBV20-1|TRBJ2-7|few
TGCAGTGCTTGGGCGACTAGCGGGATATCCGAGCAGTACTTC
CSAWATSGISEQYF
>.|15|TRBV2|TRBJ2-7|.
TGTGCCAGCAGCCGGGAAGAGTTGAGACAGCCCCAGCAGTACTTC
CASSREELRQPQQYF
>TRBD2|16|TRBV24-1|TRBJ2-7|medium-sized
TGTGCCACCAGTGATTCGGGACTAGCGGGGACCTACGAGCAGTACTTC
CATSDSGLAGTYEQYF
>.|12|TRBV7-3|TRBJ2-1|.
TGTGCCAGCCGACCCAGTATAGACGAGCAGTTCTTC
CASRPSIDEQFF
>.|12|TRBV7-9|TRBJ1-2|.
TGTGCCAGCAGCTGGCTTACAGATGGCTACACCTTC
CASSWLTDGYTF
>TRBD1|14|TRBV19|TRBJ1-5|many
TGTGCCAGTACCGGGACAGGAGCGTATCAGCCCCAGCATTTT
CASTGTGAYQPQHF
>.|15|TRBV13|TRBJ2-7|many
TGTGCCAGCAGCCCCCCCGCAGGGGACTACTACGAGCAGTACTTC
CASSPPAGDYYEQYF
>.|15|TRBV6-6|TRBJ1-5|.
TGTGCCAGCAGTTACTCGAGCGGGGGCAATCAGCCCCAGCATTTT
CASSYSSGGNQPQHF
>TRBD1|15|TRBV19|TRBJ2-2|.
TGTGCCAGTAGTCTTCGACAGGGGTGGGGCGGGGAGCTGTTTTTT
CASSLRQGWGGELFF
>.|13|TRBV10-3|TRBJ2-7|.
TGTGCCATCAGTGTGGGTGAGACCTACGAGCAGTACTTC
CAISVGETYEQYF
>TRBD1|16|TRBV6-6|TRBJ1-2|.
TGTGCCAGCAGTTACTCTTGGGGACAGATGAACTATGGCTACACCTTC
CASSYSWGQMNYGYTF
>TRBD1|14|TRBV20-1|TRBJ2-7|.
TGCAGTGCCCTCACACCGGGACAGCCCTACGAGCAGTACTTC
CSALTPGQPYEQYF
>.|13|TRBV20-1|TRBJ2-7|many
TGCAGTGCTAGAGGGGACACAGACTACGAGCAGTACTTC
CSARGDTDYEQYF
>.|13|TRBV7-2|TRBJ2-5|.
TGTGCATCATCATTCGGGGGCCACGAGACCCAGTACTTC
CASSFGGHETQYF
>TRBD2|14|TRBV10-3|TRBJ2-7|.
TGTGCCAGCAGTTTAGCGGGAGGGCCTTACGAGCAGTACTTC
CASSLAGGPYEQYF
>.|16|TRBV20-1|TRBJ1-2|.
TGCAGTGCTAGAGCCCTTATCATGAACACTGAGGATGGCTACACCTTC
CSARALIMNTEDGYTF